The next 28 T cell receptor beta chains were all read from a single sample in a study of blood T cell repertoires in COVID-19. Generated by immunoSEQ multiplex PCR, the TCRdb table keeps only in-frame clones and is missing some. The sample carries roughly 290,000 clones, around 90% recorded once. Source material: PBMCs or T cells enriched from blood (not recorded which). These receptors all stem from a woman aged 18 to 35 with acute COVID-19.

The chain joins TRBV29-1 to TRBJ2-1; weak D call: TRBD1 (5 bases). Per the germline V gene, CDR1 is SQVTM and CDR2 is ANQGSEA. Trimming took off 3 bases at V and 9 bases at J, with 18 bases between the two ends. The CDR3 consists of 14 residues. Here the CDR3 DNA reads TGCAGCGTTGATGTCAGGGCGAGTTTTAGTGAGCAGTTCTTC. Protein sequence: CSVDVRASFSEQFF.

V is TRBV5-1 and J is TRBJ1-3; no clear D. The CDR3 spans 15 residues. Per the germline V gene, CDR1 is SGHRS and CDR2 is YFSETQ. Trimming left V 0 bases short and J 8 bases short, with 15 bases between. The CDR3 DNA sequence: TGCGCCAGCAGCTTGGAAGGCGGTCGGTGGGACACCATATATTTT. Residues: CASSLEGGRWDTIYF.

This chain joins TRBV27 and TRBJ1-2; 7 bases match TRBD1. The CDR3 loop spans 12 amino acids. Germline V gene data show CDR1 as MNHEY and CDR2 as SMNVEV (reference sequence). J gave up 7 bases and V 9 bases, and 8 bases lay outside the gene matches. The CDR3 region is CASFGHRGGYTF. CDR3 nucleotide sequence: TGTGCCAGTTTCGGTCACAGGGGTGGCTACACCTTC.

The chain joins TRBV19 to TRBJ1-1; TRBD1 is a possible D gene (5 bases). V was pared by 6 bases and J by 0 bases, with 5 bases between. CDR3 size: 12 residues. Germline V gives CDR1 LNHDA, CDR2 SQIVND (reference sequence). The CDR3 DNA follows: TGTGCCAGTAGGGACATGAACACTGAAGCTTTCTTT. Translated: CASRDMNTEAFF.

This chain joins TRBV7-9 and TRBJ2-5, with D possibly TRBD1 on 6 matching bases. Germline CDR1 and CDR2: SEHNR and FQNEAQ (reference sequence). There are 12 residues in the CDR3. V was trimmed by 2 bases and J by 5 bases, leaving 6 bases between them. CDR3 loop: CASSLQGETQYF. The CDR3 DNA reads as TGTGCCAGCAGCTTACAGGGGGAGACCCAGTACTTC.

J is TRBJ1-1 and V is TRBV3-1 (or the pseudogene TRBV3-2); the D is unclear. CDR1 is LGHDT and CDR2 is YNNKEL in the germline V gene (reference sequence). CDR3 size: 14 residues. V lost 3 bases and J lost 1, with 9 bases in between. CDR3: CASSHKLQNTEAFF. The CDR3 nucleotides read TGTGCCAGCAGCCACAAATTACAGAACACTGAAGCTTTCTTT.

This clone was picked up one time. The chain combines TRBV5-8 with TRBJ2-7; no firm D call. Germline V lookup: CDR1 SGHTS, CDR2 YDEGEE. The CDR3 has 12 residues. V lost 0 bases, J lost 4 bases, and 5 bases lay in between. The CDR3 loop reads CASSLGLYEQYF. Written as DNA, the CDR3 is TGTGCCAGCAGCTTGGGTCTATACGAGCAGTACTTC.

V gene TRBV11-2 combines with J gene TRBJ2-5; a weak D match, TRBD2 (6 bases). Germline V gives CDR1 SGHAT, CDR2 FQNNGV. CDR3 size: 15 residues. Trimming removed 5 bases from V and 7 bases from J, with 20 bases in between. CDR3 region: CASSLSPTSRVTQYF. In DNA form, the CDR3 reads TGTGCCAGCAGCCTTAGCCCTACTAGCAGGGTGACCCAGTACTTC.

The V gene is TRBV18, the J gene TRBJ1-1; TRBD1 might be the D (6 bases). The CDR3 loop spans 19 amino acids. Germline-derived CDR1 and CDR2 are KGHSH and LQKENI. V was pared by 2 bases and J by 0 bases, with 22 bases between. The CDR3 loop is CASSPLRRGRGIMNTEAFF. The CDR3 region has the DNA TGTGCCAGCTCACCATTAAGAAGGGGGAGGGGAATCATGAACACTGAAGCTTTCTTT.

The CDR3 is CSVQNCTGAGGTEAFF. The CDR3 nucleotides are TGCAGCGTTCAGAACTGTACCGGGGCAGGGGGCACTGAAGCTTTCTTT. The chain has TRBV29-1 and TRBJ1-1, with TRBD1 matching 7 bases. V shed 5 bases, J shed 4 bases, and the junction held 16 bases outside the gene matches. This CDR3 contains 16 residues. Germline CDR1 is SQVTM and CDR2 is ANQGSEA.

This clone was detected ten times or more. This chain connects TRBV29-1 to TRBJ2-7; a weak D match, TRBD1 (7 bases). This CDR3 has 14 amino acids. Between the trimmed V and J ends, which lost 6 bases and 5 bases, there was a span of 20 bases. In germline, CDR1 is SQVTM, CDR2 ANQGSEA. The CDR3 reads CSVAMTGTGDEQYF. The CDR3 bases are TGCAGCGTCGCAATGACAGGGACTGGGGACGAGCAGTACTTC.

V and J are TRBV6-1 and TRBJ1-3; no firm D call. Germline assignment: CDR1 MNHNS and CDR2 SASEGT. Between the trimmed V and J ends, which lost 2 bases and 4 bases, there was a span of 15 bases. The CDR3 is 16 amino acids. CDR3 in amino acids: CASSELVHRAGNTIYF. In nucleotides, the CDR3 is TGTGCCAGCAGTGAATTGGTGCATAGAGCAGGAAACACCATATATTTT.

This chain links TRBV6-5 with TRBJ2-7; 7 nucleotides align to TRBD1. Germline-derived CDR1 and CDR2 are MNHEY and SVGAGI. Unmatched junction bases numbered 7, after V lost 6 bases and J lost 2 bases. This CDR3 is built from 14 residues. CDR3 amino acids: CASSGQGTAYEQYF. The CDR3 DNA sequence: TGTGCCAGCAGCGGGCAGGGGACAGCCTACGAGCAGTACTTC.

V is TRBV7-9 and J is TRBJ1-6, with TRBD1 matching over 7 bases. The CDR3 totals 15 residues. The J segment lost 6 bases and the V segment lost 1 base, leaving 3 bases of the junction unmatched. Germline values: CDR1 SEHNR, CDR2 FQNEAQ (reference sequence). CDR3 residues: CASSLDRDSNSPLHF. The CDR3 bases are TGTGCCAGCAGCTTAGACCGGGACAGTAATTCACCCCTCCACTTT. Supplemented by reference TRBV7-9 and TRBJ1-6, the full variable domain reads DTGVSQNPRHKITKRGQNVTFRCDPISEHNRLYWYRQTLGQGPEFLTYFQNEAQLEKSRLLSDRFSAERPKGSFSTLEIQRTEQGDSAMYLCASSLDRDSNSPLHFGNGTRLTVT.

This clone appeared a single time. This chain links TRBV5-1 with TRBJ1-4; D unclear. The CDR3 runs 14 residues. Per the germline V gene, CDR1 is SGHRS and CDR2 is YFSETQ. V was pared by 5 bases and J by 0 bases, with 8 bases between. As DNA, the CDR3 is TGCGCCAGCAGAGGAGGGCCAACTAATGAAAAACTGTTTTTT. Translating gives CASRGGPTNEKLFF.

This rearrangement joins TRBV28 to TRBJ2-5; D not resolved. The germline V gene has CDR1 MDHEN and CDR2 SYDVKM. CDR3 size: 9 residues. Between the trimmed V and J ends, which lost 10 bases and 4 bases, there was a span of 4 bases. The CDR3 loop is CAILETQYF. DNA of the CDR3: TGTGCCATTCTAGAGACCCAGTACTTC.

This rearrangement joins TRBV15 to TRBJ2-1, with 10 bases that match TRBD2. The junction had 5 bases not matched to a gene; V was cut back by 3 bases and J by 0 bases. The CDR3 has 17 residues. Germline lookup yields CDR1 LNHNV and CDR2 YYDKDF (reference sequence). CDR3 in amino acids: CATSSRPSGSSYNEQFF. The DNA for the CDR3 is TGTGCCACCAGCAGTCGACCTAGCGGGAGCTCCTACAATGAGCAGTTCTTC.

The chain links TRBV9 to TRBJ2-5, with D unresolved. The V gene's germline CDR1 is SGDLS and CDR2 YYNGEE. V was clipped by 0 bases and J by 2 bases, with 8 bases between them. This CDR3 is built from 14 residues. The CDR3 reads CASSVGGGQETQYF. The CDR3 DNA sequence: TGTGCCAGCAGCGTAGGTGGCGGACAAGAGACCCAGTACTTC.

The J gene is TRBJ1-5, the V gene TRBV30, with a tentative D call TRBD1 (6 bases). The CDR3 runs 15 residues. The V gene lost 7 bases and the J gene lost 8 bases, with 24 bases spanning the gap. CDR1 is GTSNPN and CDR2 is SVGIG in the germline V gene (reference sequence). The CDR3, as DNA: TGTGCCTCTAATCGAGCCAGGGGAGTACATGAGCCCCAGCATTTT. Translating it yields CASNRARGVHEPQHF.

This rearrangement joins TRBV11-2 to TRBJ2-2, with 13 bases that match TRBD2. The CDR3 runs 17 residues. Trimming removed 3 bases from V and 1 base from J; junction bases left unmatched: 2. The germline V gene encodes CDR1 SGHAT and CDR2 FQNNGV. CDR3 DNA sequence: TGTGCCAGCAGCTTTAGACTAGCGGGAGGGAACACCGGGGAGCTGTTTTTT. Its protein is CASSFRLAGGNTGELFF.

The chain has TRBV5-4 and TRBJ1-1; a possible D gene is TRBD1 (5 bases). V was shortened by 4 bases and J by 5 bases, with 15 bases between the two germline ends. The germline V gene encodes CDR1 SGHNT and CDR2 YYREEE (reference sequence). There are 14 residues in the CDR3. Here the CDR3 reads CASSSLGQGTEAFF. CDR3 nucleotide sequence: TGTGCCAGCAGCAGTCTGGGGCAAGGGACTGAAGCTTTCTTT.

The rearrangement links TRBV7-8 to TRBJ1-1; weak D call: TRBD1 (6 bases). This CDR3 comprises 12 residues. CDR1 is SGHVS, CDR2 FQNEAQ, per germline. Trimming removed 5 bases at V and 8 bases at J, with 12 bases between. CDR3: CASSPSRGEAFF. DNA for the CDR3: TGTGCCAGCAGCCCTTCGAGGGGGGAAGCTTTCTTT. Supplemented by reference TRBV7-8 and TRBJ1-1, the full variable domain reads GAGVSQSPRYKVAKRGQDVALRCDPISGHVSLFWYQQALGQGPEFLTYFQNEAQLDKSGLPSDRFFAERPEGSVSTLKIQRTQQEDSAVYLCASSPSRGEAFFGQGTRLTVV.

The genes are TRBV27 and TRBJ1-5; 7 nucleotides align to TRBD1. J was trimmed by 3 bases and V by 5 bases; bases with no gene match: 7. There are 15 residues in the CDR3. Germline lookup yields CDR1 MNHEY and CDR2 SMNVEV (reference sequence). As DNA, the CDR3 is TGTGCCAGCAGTCCCTGGACAGGAAACAATCAGCCCCAGCATTTT. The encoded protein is CASSPWTGNNQPQHF.

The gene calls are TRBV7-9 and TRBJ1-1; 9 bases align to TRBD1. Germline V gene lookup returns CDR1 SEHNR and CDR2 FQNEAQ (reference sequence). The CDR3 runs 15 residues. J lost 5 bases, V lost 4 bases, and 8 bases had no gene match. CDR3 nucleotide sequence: TGTGCCAGCAGCTCCATACAGGGGGCAGGGACTGAAGCTTTCTTT. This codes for CASSSIQGAGTEAFF.

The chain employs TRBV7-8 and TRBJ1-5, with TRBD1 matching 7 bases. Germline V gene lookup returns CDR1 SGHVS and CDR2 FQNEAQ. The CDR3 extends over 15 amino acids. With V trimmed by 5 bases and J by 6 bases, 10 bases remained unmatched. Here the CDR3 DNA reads TGTGCCAGCAGCGGTAGGGGGCGCGCGGGTCAGCCCCAGCATTTT. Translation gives CASSGRGRAGQPQHF.

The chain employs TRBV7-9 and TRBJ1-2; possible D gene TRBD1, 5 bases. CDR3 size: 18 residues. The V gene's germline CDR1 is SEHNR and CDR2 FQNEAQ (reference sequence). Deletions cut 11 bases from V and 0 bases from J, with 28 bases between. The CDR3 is CAGRTTAGREKTNYGYTF. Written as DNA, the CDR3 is TGTGCCGGACGTACAACCGCGGGGCGAGAGAAGACTAACTATGGCTACACCTTC.

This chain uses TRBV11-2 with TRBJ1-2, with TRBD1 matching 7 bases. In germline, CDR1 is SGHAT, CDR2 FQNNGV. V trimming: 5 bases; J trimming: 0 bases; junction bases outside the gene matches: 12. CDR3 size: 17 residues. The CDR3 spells CASSPRDSLPANYGYTF. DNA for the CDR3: TGTGCCAGCAGCCCCCGGGACAGCCTCCCAGCTAACTATGGCTACACCTTC.

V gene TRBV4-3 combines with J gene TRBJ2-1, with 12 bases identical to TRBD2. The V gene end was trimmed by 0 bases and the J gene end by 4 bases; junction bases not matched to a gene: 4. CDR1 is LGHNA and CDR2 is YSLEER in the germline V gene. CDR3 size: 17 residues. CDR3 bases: TGCGCCAGCAGCCAAGACAGGACTAGCGGGATTTACAATGAGCAGTTCTTC. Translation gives CASSQDRTSGIYNEQFF.